The 22 T cell receptor beta chains listed next were all sequenced from one sample in a study of blood T cells in healthy people across ages. Through a sample-barcoded 5' primer and a J-beta primer mix, a second PCR was run for roughly 6 to 11 cycles. TCRdb reprocessed the 5' RACE reads via MiXCR and lists one record per CDR3 protein. The table includes some 900,000 distinct CDR3 sequences, 25% to 35% detected once. Sample: blood. Every receptor here comes from an elderly woman in good health.

V usage is TRBV5-1 and J usage is TRBJ2-2; D is uncertain. Trimming took off 5 bases at V and 7 bases at J, with 3 bases between the two ends. The CDR3 has 10 residues. Looked up from germline, CDR1 is SGHRS and CDR2 is YFSETQ. CDR3 in amino acids: CASRGGELFF. In DNA form, the CDR3 reads TGCGCCAGCAGAGGCGGGGAGCTGTTTTTT.

This clonotype showed up many times. The chain is built from TRBV28 and TRBJ2-3, with 10 bases that match TRBD2. After removal of 5 bases from V and 5 bases from J, the junction contained 7 bases not matched to a gene. The CDR3 is made up of 15 amino acids. The germline CDR1 and CDR2 sequences are MDHEN and SYDVKM. The CDR3 region is CASSPAGGHKDTQYF. The CDR3 nucleotides read TGTGCCAGCAGTCCAGCGGGGGGGCATAAAGATACGCAGTATTTT.

The V gene is TRBV27, the J gene TRBJ1-2; 8 bases are shared with TRBD1. CDR1 MNHEY and CDR2 SMNVEV come from the germline V gene (reference sequence). CDR3 length: 15 amino acids. The V gene end was trimmed by 5 bases and the J gene end by 2 bases; junction bases not matched to a gene: 7. CDR3 nucleotide sequence: TGTGCCAGCAGTAGCCATGGACAGGGAAACTATGGCTACACCTTC. Amino acids: CASSSHGQGNYGYTF.

In its sample, this clonotype was seen a few times. This may come from a read error, since a much larger clone is one base off. This chain uses TRBV18 with TRBJ2-1, with D perhaps being TRBD1 or TRBD2 (5 bases each). Germline CDR1 and CDR2: KGHSH and LQKENI. CDR3 size: 17 residues. With 8 bases removed from V and 5 bases from J, the gap between germline ends came to 25 bases. CDR3 bases: TGTGCCAGCCCACAACCAGGGACCGGTGAAACCAACAATGAGCAGTTCTTC. Protein: CASPQPGTGETNNEQFF.

This clonotype occurred many times. The chain links TRBV12-3 or TRBV12-4 to TRBJ2-1, with TRBD2 identical over 9 bases. V was pared by 4 bases and J by 9 bases, with 10 bases of the junction left unmatched. The CDR3 sequence is 15 residues long. CDR3 in amino acids: CASSSLAGGRGEQFF. In DNA, the CDR3 is TGTGCCAGCAGTTCCCTGGCGGGGGGGCGAGGTGAGCAGTTCTTC.

On this clonotype itself: A much larger clone lies one base from this, so it may be a read error. CDR3 residues: CASSTRIGTGCTF. CDR3 coding DNA: TGCGCCAGCAGCACTCGGATAGGGACCGGCTGCACCTTC. The V call is TRBV4-1, the J call TRBJ1-2, with D possibly being TRBD1 (5 bases). The CDR3 totals 13 residues. CDR1 is MGHRA, CDR2 YSYEKL, per germline.

This clonotype turned up a few times. A read error may be the cause here, since a much bigger clone is one base away. V is TRBV6-1 and J is TRBJ2-3; 10 positions agree with TRBD2. The CDR3 extends over 15 amino acids. In germline, CDR1 is MNHNS, CDR2 SASEGT. Losses at the gene ends were 7 bases for V and 5 bases for J; bases not matched to a gene: 9. CDR3 amino acids: CASTPRAGGRDTQYF. CDR3 in DNA: TGTGCCAGCACCCCCAGAGCGGGGGGGCGAGATACGCAGTATTTT.

This clonotype was observed at least ten times. The CDR3 region has the DNA TGCAGTGCTAGAGTAAGGGAGCATGAGCAGTTCTTC. Translation: CSARVREHEQFF. The chain joins TRBV20-1 to TRBJ2-1, with D tentatively TRBD2 (5 bases). Trimming pared 1 base from V and 8 bases from J, leaving 9 bases between. The length of the CDR3 is 12 residues. Germline-derived CDR1 and CDR2 are DFQATT and SNEGSKA (reference sequence).

The genes are TRBV7-9 and TRBJ1-4, with TRBD1 identical over 9 bases. CDR1 is SEHNR, CDR2 FQNEAQ, per germline (reference sequence). Trimming cost V 5 bases and J 4 bases; bases outside gene matches: 5. The CDR3 covers 15 residues. The CDR3 DNA sequence: TGTGCCAGCAGCAAAGCGGGACAGGGTAATGAAAAACTGTTTTTT. Amino acid sequence: CASSKAGQGNEKLFF. Using reference TRBV7-9 and TRBJ1-4 for the parts outside the CDR3, the full variable domain is DTGVSQNPRHKITKRGQNVTFRCDPISEHNRLYWYRQTLGQGPEFLTYFQNEAQLEKSRLLSDRFSAERPKGSFSTLEIQRTEQGDSAMYLCASSKAGQGNEKLFFGSGTQLSVL.

This clonotype was found many times. The chain has TRBV2 and TRBJ2-1; D is unresolved. Germline loops: CDR1 SNHLY, CDR2 FYNNEI. V dropped 7 bases and J dropped 0 bases, with 7 bases sitting between them. The CDR3 sequence is 13 residues long. CDR3 sequence (DNA): TGTGCCAGCAAGGAGAGCTCCTACAATGAGCAGTTCTTC. This codes for CASKESSYNEQFF.

About this clonotype itself: The final CDR3 position lacks the conserved phenylalanine or tryptophan, pointing to a likely read error. CDR3 in amino acids: CSAKTLSSYNEQFV. CDR3 sequence (DNA): TGCAGTGCTAAGACCTTGAGCTCCTACAATGAGCAGTTCGTC. This rearrangement joins TRBV20-1 to TRBJ2-1, with D unresolved. The CDR3 spans 14 residues. Germline V gene lookup returns CDR1 DFQATT and CDR2 SNEGSKA (reference sequence). Trimming pared 4 bases from V and 0 bases from J, leaving 10 bases between.

This clonotype was detected many times. V and J are TRBV5-1 and TRBJ2-3; D is ambiguous. V was shortened by 4 bases and J by 2 bases, with 8 bases between the two germline ends. There are 13 residues in the CDR3. Germline CDR1 and CDR2: SGHRS and YFSETQ. The CDR3 sequence is CASSRPPTDTQYF. The CDR3 region has the DNA TGCGCCAGCAGCCGCCCCCCCACAGATACGCAGTATTTT.

CDR3 loop: CASSYSGGAAKNIQYF. CDR3 nucleotide sequence: TGTGCCAGCAGCTATAGCGGGGGGGCCGCCAAAAACATTCAGTACTTC. The genes are TRBV7-2 and TRBJ2-4; 11 bases are a match to TRBD2. Trimming at V came to 4 bases and at J to 1 base, leaving 3 bases not matched to a gene. This CDR3 contains 16 residues. Per the germline V gene, CDR1 is SGHTA and CDR2 is FQGNSA.

This clonotype has at least ten counts. The genes are TRBV5-1 and TRBJ2-1; possible D gene TRBD2, 5 bases. Germline values: CDR1 SGHRS, CDR2 YFSETQ. The V gene lost 4 bases and the J gene lost 6 bases, with 8 bases spanning the gap. The CDR3 runs to 12 residues. CDR3 sequence reads: CASSPGSNEQFF. The CDR3 DNA follows: TGCGCCAGCAGCCCGGGGAGCAATGAGCAGTTCTTC.

This clonotype has at least ten counts. This sequence joins TRBV7-2 and TRBJ2-4, with 9 bases aligning to TRBD2. In germline, CDR1 is SGHTA, CDR2 FQGNSA. This CDR3 spans 16 amino acids. V shed 4 bases, J shed 6 bases, and the junction held 10 bases outside the gene matches. The CDR3 DNA sequence: TGTGCCAGCAGCTCCATGACTAGCGGAAGCAGAAACATTCAGTACTTC. It yields the protein CASSSMTSGSRNIQYF. Full variable domain (rest looked up from reference TRBV7-2 and TRBJ2-4): GAGVSQSPSNKVTEKGKDVELRCDPISGHTALYWYRQSLGQGLEFLIYFQGNSAPDKSGLPSDRFSAERTGGSVSTLTIQRTQQEDSAVYLCASSSMTSGSRNIQYFGAGTRLSVL.

The table lists this clonotype with many counts. The chain employs TRBV12-3 or TRBV12-4 and TRBJ1-2, with 7 bases that match TRBD1. CDR3 length: 15 amino acids. J gave up 4 bases and V 5 bases, and 10 bases lay outside the gene matches. CDR3 loop: CASSPAHGTAYGYTF. CDR3 DNA: TGTGCCAGCAGTCCCGCCCACGGGACAGCCTATGGCTACACCTTC.

This sequence joins TRBV6-2 or TRBV6-3 and TRBJ1-1, with TRBD1 matching 7 bases. The V segment lost 2 bases and the J segment 1 base; nucleotides outside the gene matches: 13. Germline V gene sequence: CDR1 MNHEY, CDR2 SVGEGT. This CDR3 has 18 amino acids. CDR3 sequence (DNA): TGTGCCAGCAGTTACACTCACGGACAGGAGGCATGGAACACTGAAGCTTTCTTT. Residues: CASSYTHGQEAWNTEAFF.

On this clonotype: The CDR3 does not end in the conserved phenylalanine or tryptophan, so this is likely a read error. This chain connects TRBV5-1 to TRBJ2-5, with 11 bases aligning to TRBD2. The CDR3 length is 15 residues. The V gene's germline CDR1 is SGHRS and CDR2 YFSETQ. The CDR3 loop is CASSSFTSGGETQYI. In DNA form, the CDR3 reads TGTGCCAGCAGCTCCTTCACTAGCGGGGGTGAGACCCAGTACATC.

Ten or more counts support this clonotype. V and J are TRBV7-9 and TRBJ1-4; D unclear. The CDR3 covers 11 residues. V gave up 4 bases and J gave up 7 bases, with 4 bases separating them. Germline V gene sequence: CDR1 SEHNR, CDR2 FQNEAQ (reference sequence). The CDR3 loop is CASSSGEKLFF. CDR3 bases: TGTGCCAGCAGCTCCGGTGAAAAACTGTTTTTT.

The J gene is TRBJ2-4, the V gene TRBV3-1; D gene unclear. Trimming shortened V by 1 base and J by 4 bases, and 11 bases separated the two germline ends. This CDR3 region has 15 residues. The germline gives CDR1 LGHDT, CDR2 YNNKEL (reference sequence). CDR3 DNA: TGTGCCAGCAGCCAAGTTCCTTTCGGGAAAAACATTCAGTACTTC. Protein: CASSQVPFGKNIQYF. Using reference TRBV3-1 and TRBJ2-4 for the parts outside the CDR3, the full variable domain is DTAVSQTPKYLVTQMGNDKSIKCEQNLGHDTMYWYKQDSKKFLKIMFSYNNKELIINETVPNRFSPKSPDKAHLNLHINSLELGDSAVYFCASSQVPFGKNIQYFGAGTRLSVL.

This clonotype was counted at least ten times. The rearrangement uses TRBV7-2 and TRBJ2-7; TRBD2 matches at 8 bases. The germline V gene has CDR1 SGHTA and CDR2 FQGNSA. The CDR3 length is 15 residues. V lost 1 base, J lost 3 bases, and 5 bases stayed unmatched. CDR3 in amino acids: CASSLGSGGGYEQYF. The CDR3 DNA reads TGTGCCAGCAGCTTAGGAAGCGGGGGAGGCTACGAGCAGTACTTC. Full variable domain (outside the CDR3, taken from reference TRBV7-2 and TRBJ2-7): GAGVSQSPSNKVTEKGKDVELRCDPISGHTALYWYRQSLGQGLEFLIYFQGNSAPDKSGLPSDRFSAERTGGSVSTLTIQRTQQEDSAVYLCASSLGSGGGYEQYFGPGTRLTVT.

This clonotype has ten or more counts. The gene calls are TRBV4-3 and TRBJ2-7, with D perhaps matching TRBD2 (6 bases). The germline CDR1 and CDR2 sequences are LGHNA and YSLEER. V lost 0 bases to trimming and J lost 5 bases, with 8 bases between them. This CDR3 region has 13 residues. The CDR3 DNA sequence: TGCGCCAGCAGCCAAGATTGGAGGGACGAGCAGTACTTC. Residues: CASSQDWRDEQYF.